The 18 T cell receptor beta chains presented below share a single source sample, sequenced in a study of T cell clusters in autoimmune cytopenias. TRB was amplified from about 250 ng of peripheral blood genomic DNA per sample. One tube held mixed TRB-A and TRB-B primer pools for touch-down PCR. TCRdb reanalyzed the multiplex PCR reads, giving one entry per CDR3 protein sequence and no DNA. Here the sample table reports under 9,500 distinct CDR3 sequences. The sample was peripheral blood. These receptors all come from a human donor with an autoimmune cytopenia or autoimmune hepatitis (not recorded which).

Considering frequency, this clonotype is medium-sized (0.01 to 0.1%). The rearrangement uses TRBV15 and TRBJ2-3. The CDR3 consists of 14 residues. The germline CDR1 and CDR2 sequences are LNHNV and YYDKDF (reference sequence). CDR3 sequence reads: CATSRDISTDTQYF.

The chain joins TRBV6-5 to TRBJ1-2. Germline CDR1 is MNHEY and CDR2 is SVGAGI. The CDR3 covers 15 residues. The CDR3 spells CASSNPGRTNYGYTF.

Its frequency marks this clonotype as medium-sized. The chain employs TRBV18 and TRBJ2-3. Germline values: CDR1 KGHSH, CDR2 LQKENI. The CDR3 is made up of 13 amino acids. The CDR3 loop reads CASSRTSTDTQYF.

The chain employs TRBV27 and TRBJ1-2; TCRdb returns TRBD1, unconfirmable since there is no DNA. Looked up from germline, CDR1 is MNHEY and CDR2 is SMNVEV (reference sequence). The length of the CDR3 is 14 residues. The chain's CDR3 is CASSPEGQYGGYTF.

CDR3 residues: CASSISGSSYGELFF. This chain joins TRBV19 and TRBJ2-2. The CDR3 is made up of 15 amino acids. CDR1 is LNHDA, CDR2 SQIVND, per germline (reference sequence).

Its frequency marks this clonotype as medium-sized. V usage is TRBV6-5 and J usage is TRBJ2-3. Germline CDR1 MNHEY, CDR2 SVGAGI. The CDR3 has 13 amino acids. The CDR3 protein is CASSYLITDTQYF.

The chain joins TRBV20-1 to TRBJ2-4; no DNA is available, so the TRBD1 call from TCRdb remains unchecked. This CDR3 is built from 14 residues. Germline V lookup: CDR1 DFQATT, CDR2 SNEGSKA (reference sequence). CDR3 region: CSANPRSGKNIQYF.

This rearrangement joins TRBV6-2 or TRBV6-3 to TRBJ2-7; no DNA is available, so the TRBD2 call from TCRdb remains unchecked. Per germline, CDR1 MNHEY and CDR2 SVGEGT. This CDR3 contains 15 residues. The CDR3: CASSPPGLLSYEQYF.

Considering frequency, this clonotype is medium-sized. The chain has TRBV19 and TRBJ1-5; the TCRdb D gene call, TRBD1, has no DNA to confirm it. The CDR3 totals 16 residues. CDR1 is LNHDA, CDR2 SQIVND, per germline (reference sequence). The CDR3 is CASSIGGGYSNQPQHF.

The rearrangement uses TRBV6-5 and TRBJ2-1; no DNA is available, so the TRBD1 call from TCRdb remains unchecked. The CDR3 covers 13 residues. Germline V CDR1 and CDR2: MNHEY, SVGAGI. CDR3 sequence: CASTLGQNNEQFF.

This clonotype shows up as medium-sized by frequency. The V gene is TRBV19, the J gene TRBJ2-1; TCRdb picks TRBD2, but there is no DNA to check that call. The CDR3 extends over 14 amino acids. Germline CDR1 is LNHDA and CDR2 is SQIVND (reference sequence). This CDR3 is CASSIVEDSGEQFF.

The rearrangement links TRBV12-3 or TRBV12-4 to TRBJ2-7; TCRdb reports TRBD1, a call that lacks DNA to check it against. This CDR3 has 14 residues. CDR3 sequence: CASSPGLGVYEQYF.

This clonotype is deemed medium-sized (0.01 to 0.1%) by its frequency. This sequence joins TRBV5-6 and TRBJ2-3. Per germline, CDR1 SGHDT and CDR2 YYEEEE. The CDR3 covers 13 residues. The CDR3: CASSLKGLDTQYF.

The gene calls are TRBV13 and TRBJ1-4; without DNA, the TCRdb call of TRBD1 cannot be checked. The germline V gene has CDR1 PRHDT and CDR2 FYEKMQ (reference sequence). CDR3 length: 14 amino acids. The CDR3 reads CASSPGAGNEKLFF. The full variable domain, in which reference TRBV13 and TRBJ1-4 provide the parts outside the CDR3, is AAGVIQSPRHLIKEKRETATLKCYPIPRHDTVYWYQQGPGQDPQFLISFYEKMQSDKGSIPDRFSAQQFSDYHSELNMSSLELGDSALYFCASSPGAGNEKLFFGSGTQLSVL.

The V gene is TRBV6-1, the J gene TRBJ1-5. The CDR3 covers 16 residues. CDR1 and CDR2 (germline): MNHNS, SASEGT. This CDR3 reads CASSDTRQRVNQPQHF.

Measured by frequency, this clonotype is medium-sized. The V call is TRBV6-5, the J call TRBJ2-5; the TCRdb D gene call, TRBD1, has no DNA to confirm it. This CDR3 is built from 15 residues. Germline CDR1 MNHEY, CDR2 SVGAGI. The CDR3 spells CASSWGQGAQETQYF.

The CDR3 reads CASSFGGAVGTDTQYF. The J gene is TRBJ2-3, the V gene TRBV5-4; the D gene TCRdb calls, TRBD1, cannot be checked with no DNA. The CDR3 sequence is 16 residues long. Germline assignment: CDR1 SGHNT and CDR2 YYREEE (reference sequence).

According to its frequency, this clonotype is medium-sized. The CDR3 loop reads CASRDGLAGGSNTGELFF. The chain uses TRBV19 and TRBJ2-2; TCRdb's assignment of TRBD2 cannot be checked, as there is no DNA. In germline, CDR1 is LNHDA, CDR2 SQIVND (reference sequence). The CDR3 consists of 18 residues.